The rows below give T cell receptor beta chains drawn from one sample of a study of human T cells and chemical hapten exposure. MiXCR was run by TCRdb on the RACE reads, yielding one entry per CDR3 protein. The table lists roughly 140,000 distinct CDR3 sequences, 12% of them singletons. Source: whole blood, taken in connection with sensitization to the hapten diphenylcyclopropenone (DPC). Source of these receptors: a woman aged 50 to 60 with alopecia areata. Some clones in this sample may be carry-over from other donors' samples. The CDR3 runs from the conserved cysteine through the conserved F or W. D genes are given only for firm matches. A row's size may be missing; if present it is once, few, many or a size class.

d_gene: NA; abundance: few; v_gene: TRBV4-1; j_gene: TRBJ1-6; len: 14; CDR3aa: CASSQVGGNSPLHF; CDR3nt: TGCGCCAGCAGCCAAGTAGGGGGAAATTCACCCCTCCACTTT
d_gene: NA; abundance: NA; v_gene: TRBV20-1; j_gene: TRBJ1-6; len: 13; CDR3aa: CSARGEGYSPLHF; CDR3nt: TGCAGTGCTAGAGGGGAGGGTTACTCACCCCTCCACTTT
d_gene: TRBD2; abundance: NA; v_gene: TRBV3-1; j_gene: TRBJ2-1; len: 15; CDR3aa: CASSQSTSGSSEQFF; CDR3nt: TGTGCCAGCAGCCAGTCGACTAGCGGGAGCAGTGAGCAGTTCTTC
d_gene: TRBD1; abundance: few; v_gene: TRBV11-2; j_gene: TRBJ1-2; len: 15; CDR3aa: CASSNFLGTVYGYTF; CDR3nt: TGTGCCAGCAGCAACTTCCTAGGGACAGTCTATGGCTACACCTTC
d_gene: NA; abundance: NA; v_gene: TRBV6-6; j_gene: TRBJ2-7; len: 15; CDR3aa: CASSYSGGLSYEQYF; CDR3nt: TGTGCCAGCAGTTACTCGGGGGGATTGTCCTACGAGCAGTACTTC
d_gene: NA; abundance: few; v_gene: TRBV7-7; j_gene: TRBJ1-1; len: 13; CDR3aa: CASSVDLNTEAFF; CDR3nt: TGTGCTAGCAGCGTGGACCTTAACACTGAAGCTTTCTTT
d_gene: NA; abundance: few; v_gene: TRBV5-6; j_gene: TRBJ2-7; len: 15; CDR3aa: CASSWRRGWGDEQYF; CDR3nt: TGTGCCAGCAGCTGGCGGCGGGGCTGGGGGGACGAGCAGTACTTC
d_gene: TRBD2; abundance: few; v_gene: TRBV6-1; j_gene: TRBJ2-1; len: 13; CDR3aa: CASRTRTSYEQFF; CDR3nt: TGTGCCAGCAGAACTCGGACTAGCTATGAGCAGTTCTTC
d_gene: TRBD2; abundance: few; v_gene: TRBV10-3; j_gene: TRBJ2-3; len: 17; CDR3aa: CAITPHSGGTEGDTQYF; CDR3nt: TGTGCCATCACCCCCCACAGCGGGGGGACGGAGGGAGATACGCAGTATTTT
d_gene: TRBD2; abundance: many; v_gene: TRBV4-1; j_gene: TRBJ2-3; len: 18; CDR3aa: CASSPILTSGRRTDTQYF; CDR3nt: TGCGCCAGCAGCCCTATTCTGACTAGCGGGAGAAGGACAGATACGCAGTATTTT
d_gene: NA; abundance: many; v_gene: TRBV20-1; j_gene: TRBJ2-4; len: 15; CDR3aa: CSARANRDLKNIQYF; CDR3nt: TGCAGTGCTAGAGCCAACAGGGATCTCAAAAACATTCAGTACTTC
d_gene: TRBD2; abundance: few; v_gene: TRBV5-4; j_gene: TRBJ2-1; len: 16; CDR3aa: CASSLGYGRGDYEQFF; CDR3nt: TGTGCCAGCAGCTTGGGGTACGGGAGGGGGGACTATGAGCAGTTCTTC
d_gene: NA; abundance: few; v_gene: TRBV24-1; j_gene: TRBJ2-1; len: 16; CDR3aa: CATSDSARGRLDEQFF; CDR3nt: TGTGCCACCAGTGATTCCGCCCGGGGAAGGCTGGATGAGCAGTTCTTC
d_gene: TRBD2; abundance: few; v_gene: TRBV5-1; j_gene: TRBJ2-1; len: 14; CDR3aa: CASSSLAGVGEQFF; CDR3nt: TGCGCCAGCAGCTCACTAGCGGGAGTAGGTGAGCAGTTCTTC
d_gene: NA; abundance: few; v_gene: TRBV29-1; j_gene: TRBJ2-3; len: 12; CDR3aa: CSVEAGPDTQYF; CDR3nt: TGCAGCGTTGAAGCGGGACCAGATACGCAGTATTTT
d_gene: NA; abundance: many; v_gene: TRBV20-1; j_gene: TRBJ2-1; len: 14; CDR3aa: CSARQQGSRNEQFF; CDR3nt: TGCAGTGCTAGGCAACAGGGATCCCGCAATGAGCAGTTCTTC
d_gene: NA; abundance: few; v_gene: TRBV7-6; j_gene: TRBJ1-6; len: 14; CDR3aa: CASSLSQGTGTLHF; CDR3nt: TGTGCCAGCAGCTTGAGTCAGGGGACGGGCACCCTCCACTTT
d_gene: TRBD2; abundance: many; v_gene: TRBV7-2; j_gene: TRBJ2-3; len: 17; CDR3aa: CASSRGLTSGSTDTQYF; CDR3nt: TGTGCCAGCAGCAGGGGACTGACTAGCGGGAGCACAGATACGCAGTATTTT
d_gene: NA; abundance: few; v_gene: TRBV7-9; j_gene: TRBJ1-1; len: 15; CDR3aa: CASSPWGSLGTEAFF; CDR3nt: TGTGCCAGCAGCCCTTGGGGGAGTTTAGGCACTGAAGCTTTCTTT
d_gene: TRBD2; abundance: few; v_gene: TRBV20-1; j_gene: TRBJ2-7; len: 19; CDR3aa: CSARASGGLAGGNFYEQYF; CDR3nt: TGCAGTGCTAGAGCGTCGGGGGGACTAGCGGGAGGGAACTTCTACGAGCAGTACTTC
d_gene: TRBD1; abundance: NA; v_gene: TRBV2; j_gene: TRBJ2-2; len: 15; CDR3aa: CASSAQGTGTGELFF; CDR3nt: TGTGCCAGCAGTGCCCAGGGGACAGGTACCGGGGAGCTGTTTTTT
d_gene: NA; abundance: many; v_gene: TRBV12-5; j_gene: TRBJ1-5; len: 15; CDR3aa: CASGLGRTVNQPQHF; CDR3nt: TGTGCTAGTGGTTTGGGCCGGACAGTTAATCAGCCCCAGCATTTT
d_gene: TRBD1; abundance: few; v_gene: TRBV20-1; j_gene: TRBJ2-2; len: 13; CDR3aa: CGTGRLTTGELFF; CDR3nt: TGCGGGACAGGGAGGCTAACGACCGGGGAGCTGTTTTTT
d_gene: TRBD1; abundance: few; v_gene: TRBV28; j_gene: TRBJ2-3; len: 15; CDR3aa: CASSMTGGITDTQYF; CDR3nt: TGTGCCAGCAGTATGACAGGGGGCATCACAGATACGCAGTATTTT
d_gene: TRBD1; abundance: NA; v_gene: TRBV30; j_gene: TRBJ1-4; len: 14; CDR3aa: CAWSHRGLGEKLFF; CDR3nt: TGTGCCTGGAGTCACAGGGGCCTCGGTGAAAAACTGTTTTTT
d_gene: NA; abundance: few; v_gene: TRBV11-3; j_gene: TRBJ2-3; len: 16; CDR3aa: CASSLPPGLPTDTQYF; CDR3nt: TGTGCCAGCAGCTTGCCTCCGGGACTCCCCACAGATACGCAGTATTTT
d_gene: TRBD2; abundance: many; v_gene: TRBV5-1; j_gene: TRBJ2-1; len: 16; CDR3aa: CASSWALAGGDNEQFF; CDR3nt: TGCGCCAGCAGCTGGGCCTTAGCGGGTGGGGACAATGAGCAGTTCTTC
d_gene: TRBD1; abundance: few; v_gene: TRBV15; j_gene: TRBJ2-7; len: 17; CDR3aa: CATSRDFPGQGVDEQYF; CDR3nt: TGTGCCACCAGCAGAGATTTTCCCGGACAGGGGGTAGACGAGCAGTACTTC
d_gene: TRBD1; abundance: many; v_gene: TRBV29-1; j_gene: TRBJ2-5; len: 17; CDR3aa: CSAHRVSGQGMGKTQYF; CDR3nt: TGCAGCGCCCATCGAGTTTCCGGACAGGGCATGGGAAAGACCCAGTACTTC
d_gene: TRBD2; abundance: few; v_gene: TRBV2; j_gene: TRBJ2-1; len: 15; CDR3aa: CASGDGLAGNNEQFF; CDR3nt: TGTGCCAGCGGCGACGGACTAGCGGGGAACAATGAGCAGTTCTTC
d_gene: TRBD1; abundance: few; v_gene: TRBV19; j_gene: TRBJ1-5; len: 14; CDR3aa: CASSLTGVNQPQHF; CDR3nt: TGTGCCAGTAGTTTAACAGGGGTTAATCAGCCCCAGCATTTT